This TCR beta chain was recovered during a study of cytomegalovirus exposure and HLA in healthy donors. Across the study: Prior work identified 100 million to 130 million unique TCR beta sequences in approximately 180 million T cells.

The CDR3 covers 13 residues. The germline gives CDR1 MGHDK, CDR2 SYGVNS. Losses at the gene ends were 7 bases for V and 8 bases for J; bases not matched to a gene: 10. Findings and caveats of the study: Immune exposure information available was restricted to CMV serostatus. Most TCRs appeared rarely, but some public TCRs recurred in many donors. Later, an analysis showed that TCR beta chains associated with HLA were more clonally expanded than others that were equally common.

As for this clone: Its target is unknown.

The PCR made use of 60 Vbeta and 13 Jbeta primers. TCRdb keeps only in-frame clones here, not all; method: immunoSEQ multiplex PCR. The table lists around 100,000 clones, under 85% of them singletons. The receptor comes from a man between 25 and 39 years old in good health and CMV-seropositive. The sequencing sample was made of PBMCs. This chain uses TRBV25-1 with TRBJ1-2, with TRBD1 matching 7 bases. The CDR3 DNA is TGTGCCAGCACCTATACAGGGGAATCCGGCTACACCTTC. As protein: CASTYTGESGYTF.